This T cell receptor beta chain was captured by sequencing in a study of control samples from healthy donors and cancer patients. The protocol was immunoSEQ multiplex PCR, while the TCRdb copy is restricted to in-frame clones and leaves out a portion. This sample has 150,000 to 200,000 clones, with about 94% found just once. The germline CDR1 and CDR2 sequences are ENHRY and SYGVKD. The CDR3 runs 16 residues. J was trimmed by 5 bases and V by 6 bases; bases with no gene match: 13. The chain couples TRBV10-3 to TRBJ2-3; 8 bases are a match to TRBD2. Sequenced: blood. This receptor was obtained from a woman aged 40 to 50 in good health. CDR3 in amino acids: CAISDVRGGREDTQYF. The CDR3 DNA follows: TGTGCCATCAGCGATGTCCGCGGGGGGAGGGAAGATACGCAGTATTTT.